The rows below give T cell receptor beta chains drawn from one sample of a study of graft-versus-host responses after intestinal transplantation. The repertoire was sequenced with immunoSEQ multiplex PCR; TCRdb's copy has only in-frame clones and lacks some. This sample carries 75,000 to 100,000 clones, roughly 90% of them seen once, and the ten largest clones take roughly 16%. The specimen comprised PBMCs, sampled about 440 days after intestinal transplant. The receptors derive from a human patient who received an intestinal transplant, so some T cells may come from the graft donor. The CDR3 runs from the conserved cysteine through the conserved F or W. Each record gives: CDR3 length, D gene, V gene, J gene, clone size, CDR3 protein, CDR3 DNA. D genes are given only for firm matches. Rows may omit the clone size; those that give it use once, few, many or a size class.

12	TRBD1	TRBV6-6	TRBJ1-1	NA	CASGTGGTEAFF	TGTGCCAGCGGAACAGGGGGGACTGAAGCTTTCTTT
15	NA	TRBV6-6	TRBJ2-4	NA	CASSFSAGHGDIQYF	TGTGCCAGCAGTTTCAGTGCGGGACATGGGGACATTCAGTACTTC
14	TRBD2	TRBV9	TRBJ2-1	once	CASNPSGGYNEQFF	TGTGCCAGCAACCCTAGCGGGGGCTACAATGAGCAGTTCTTC
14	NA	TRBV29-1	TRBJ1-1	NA	CSVEVVSRNTEAFF	TGCAGCGTTGAGGTCGTCAGCCGGAACACTGAAGCTTTCTTT
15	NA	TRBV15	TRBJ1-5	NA	CATSMSVQGHQPQHF	TGTGCCACCAGCATGAGTGTGCAGGGACATCAGCCCCAGCATTTT
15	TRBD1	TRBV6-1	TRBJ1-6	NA	CASLLGTGERGPLHF	TGTGCCAGCCTCCTAGGGACAGGGGAAAGAGGGCCCCTCCACTTT
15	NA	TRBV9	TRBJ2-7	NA	CASSPDPNKIYEQYF	TGTGCCAGCAGCCCCGACCCTAATAAGATCTACGAGCAGTACTTC
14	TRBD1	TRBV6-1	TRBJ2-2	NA	CASSRQGLGGELFF	TGTGCCAGCAGTCGACAGGGTCTGGGCGGGGAGCTGTTTTTT
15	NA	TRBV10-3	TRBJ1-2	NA	CAIRMTVMGDYGYTF	TGTGCCATCAGGATGACAGTGATGGGTGACTATGGCTACACCTTC
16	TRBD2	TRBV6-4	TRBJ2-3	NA	CASSDSGGGNTDTQYF	TGTGCCAGCAGTGATAGCGGGGGCGGTAACACAGATACGCAGTATTTT
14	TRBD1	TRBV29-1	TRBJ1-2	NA	CSVHGGQGNYGYTF	TGCAGCGTCCACGGGGGACAGGGGAACTATGGCTACACCTTC
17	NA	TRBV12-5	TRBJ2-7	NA	CASGSTNQGWATYEQYF	TGTGCTAGTGGCTCCACAAATCAGGGATGGGCCACCTACGAGCAGTACTTC
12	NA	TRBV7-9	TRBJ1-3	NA	CASSPSGGTIYF	TGTGCCAGCAGCCCCTCGGGGGGGACCATATATTTT
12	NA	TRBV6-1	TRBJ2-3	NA	CASSVNLNTQYF	TGTGCCAGCAGTGTGAACCTAAATACGCAGTATTTT
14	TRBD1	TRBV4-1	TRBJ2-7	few	CASSLRGTDYEQYF	TGTGCCAGCAGCTTGCGAGGGACAGACTACGAGCAGTACTTC
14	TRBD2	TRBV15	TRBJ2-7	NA	CATSPRWGGYEQYF	TGTGCCACCAGCCCTCGATGGGGGGGCTACGAGCAGTACTTC
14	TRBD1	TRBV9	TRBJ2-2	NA	CASETGGDTGELFF	TGTGCCAGCGAAACAGGGGGTGACACCGGGGAGCTGTTTTTT
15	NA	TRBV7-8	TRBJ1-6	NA	CASNRRDTYNSPLHF	TGTGCCAGCAACCGACGGGACACTTATAATTCACCCCTCCACTTT
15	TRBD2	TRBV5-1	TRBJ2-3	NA	CASSLGGGIVDTQYF	TGCGCCAGCAGCTTGGGCGGGGGGATCGTAGATACGCAGTATTTT
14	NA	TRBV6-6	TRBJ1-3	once	CASSLGYSGNTIYF	TGTGCCAGCAGTTTGGGGTACTCTGGAAACACCATATATTTT
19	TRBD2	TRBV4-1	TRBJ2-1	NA	CASSQGLAGASATYNEQFF	TGCGCCAGCAGCCAAGGATTAGCGGGGGCGAGTGCAACCTACAATGAGCAGTTCTTC
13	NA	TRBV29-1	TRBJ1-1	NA	CSAPTGLNTEAFF	TGCAGCGCTCCGACAGGCCTGAACACTGAAGCTTTCTTT
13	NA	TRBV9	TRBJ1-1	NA	CASSVQDNTEAFF	TGTGCCAGCAGCGTACAGGATAACACTGAAGCTTTCTTT
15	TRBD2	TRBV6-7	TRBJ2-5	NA	CASSYSGRGGETQYF	TGTGCCAGCAGTTACTCGGGTCGGGGGGGAGAGACCCAGTACTTC